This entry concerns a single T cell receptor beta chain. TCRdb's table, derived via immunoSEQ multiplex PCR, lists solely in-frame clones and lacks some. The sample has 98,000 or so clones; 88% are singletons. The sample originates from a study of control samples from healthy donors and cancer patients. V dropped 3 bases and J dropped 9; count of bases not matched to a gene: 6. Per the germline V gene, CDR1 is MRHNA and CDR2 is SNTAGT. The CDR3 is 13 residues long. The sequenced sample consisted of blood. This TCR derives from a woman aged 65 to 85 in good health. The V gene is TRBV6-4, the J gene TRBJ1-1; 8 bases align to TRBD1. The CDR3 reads CASSDPDREKAFF. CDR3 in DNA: TGTGCCAGCAGTGATCCGGACAGGGAGAAAGCTTTCTTT.